This T cell receptor beta chain was identified in a study of blood T cell repertoires in COVID-19. The CDR3 extends over 15 amino acids. Losses at the gene ends were 6 bases for V and 5 bases for J; bases not matched to a gene: 6. CDR1 is SNHLY, CDR2 FYNNEI, per germline. The protocol was immunoSEQ multiplex PCR, while the TCRdb copy is restricted to in-frame clones and leaves out a portion. The table has around 140,000 clones, 85% to 90% seen once. Cohorts were assigned according to the clinical history that participants reported. Resolution of symptoms, clearance, or two negative PCRs was present in recovered Cohort 3 donors.

What was sequenced was PBMCs or T cells enriched from blood (not recorded which). The source of this sequence is a man aged 55 to 70 who had recovered from COVID-19. This rearrangement joins TRBV2 to TRBJ2-7; 14 bases line up with TRBD2. The CDR3 region is CASRTGLAGVDEQYF. In DNA form, the CDR3 reads TGTGCCAGCAGGACGGGACTAGCGGGAGTAGACGAGCAGTACTTC.